This TCR beta chain appears in the sequencing data of a study of Graves' ophthalmopathy and Graves' hyperthyroidism. Germline assignment: CDR1 LGHNA and CDR2 YNFKEQ. This CDR3 has 15 residues. Trimming removed 1 base from V and 5 bases from J; junction bases left unmatched: 8. In its sample, this clonotype was seen many times. Amplification of TCR beta CDR3 regions used RNA transcripts. Scientists carried out first-round RT-PCR using HTBI primers and then a second-round multiplex PCR. TCRdb called the multiplex PCR reads again in MiXCR, with one record for every CDR3 protein. Here the sample spans roughly 350,000 distinct CDR3 sequences, about 17% being singletons.

The sample comprised peripheral blood. V gene TRBV4-2 combines with J gene TRBJ2-7, with 7 bases aligning to TRBD2. The source is an adult woman with stable Graves' hyperthyroidism. The CDR3 protein is CASSQGSGTPHEQYF. CDR3 DNA sequence: TGTGCCAGCAGCCAAGGGAGCGGGACCCCCCACGAGCAGTACTTC.